Following are 32 T cell receptor beta chains from one sample sequenced in a study of blood T cell repertoires in COVID-19. Method: immunoSEQ multiplex PCR; TCRdb's copy keeps in-frame clones and lacks some. The table records about 200,000 clones, approximately 82% of them present only once. Sequenced material: peripheral blood. The source of these receptors is a human donor with acute or convalescent COVID-19. The donor label of this sample is uncertain.

Only a few counts were recorded for this clone. The chain has TRBV24-1 and TRBJ1-2, with unresolved D. The germline V and J ends were trimmed by 3 bases and 4 bases, with 5 bases remaining between them. This CDR3 has 12 amino acids. Germline V gives CDR1 KGHDR, CDR2 SFDVKD. Here the CDR3 DNA reads TGTGCCACCAGTGATCTGGCCTATGGCTACACCTTC. It specifies CATSDLAYGYTF.

The rearrangement uses TRBV5-1 and TRBJ2-3, with D perhaps matching TRBD2 (6 bases). The CDR3 covers 15 residues. Germline CDR1 is SGHRS and CDR2 is YFSETQ. V lost 2 bases and J lost 5, with 15 bases in between. The CDR3 reads CASSFGGSGIDTQYF. CDR3 in DNA: TGCGCCAGCAGCTTCGGTGGTAGCGGTATAGATACGCAGTATTTT.

The rearrangement uses TRBV6-5 and TRBJ2-1; TRBD2 aligns across 9 bases. This CDR3 has 16 amino acids. The germline V gene encodes CDR1 MNHEY and CDR2 SVGAGI. V was clipped by 2 bases and J by 9 bases; unmatched bases: 11. CDR3: CASSYGRVAGVGEQFF. The CDR3 DNA reads as TGTGCCAGCAGTTACGGGAGGGTAGCGGGAGTAGGTGAGCAGTTCTTC.

The V call is TRBV30, the J call TRBJ2-7, with 7 bases aligning to TRBD2. Germline V lookup: CDR1 GTSNPN, CDR2 SVGIG (reference sequence). This CDR3 region has 15 residues. With V trimmed by 2 bases and J by 6 bases, 13 bases remained unmatched. CDR3 residues: CAWSPPGGRVTEQYF. CDR3 coding DNA: TGTGCCTGGAGTCCCCCGGGGGGACGGGTTACCGAGCAGTACTTC.

This chain links TRBV7-6 with TRBJ2-1, with 10 bases identical to TRBD2. This CDR3 comprises 16 residues. Germline V lookup: CDR1 SGHVS, CDR2 FNYEAQ. V lost 5 bases, J lost 2 bases, and 6 bases stayed unmatched. For the CDR3, the DNA is TGTGCCAGCAGCCCTCCTAGCGGGAGCCCCTACAATGAGCAGTTCTTC. Translated, it gives CASSPPSGSPYNEQFF.

This clone has a handful of counts. V gene TRBV5-8 combines with J gene TRBJ2-2; 11 bases fit TRBD1. V shed 4 bases, J shed 3 bases, and the junction held 5 bases outside the gene matches. Germline loops: CDR1 SGHTS, CDR2 YDEGEE. The CDR3 contains 16 residues. For the CDR3, the DNA is TGTGCCAGCAGCACCGGGACAGGGGGGGACACCGGGGAGCTGTTTTTT. Protein: CASSTGTGGDTGELFF.

The V gene is TRBV28, the J gene TRBJ1-2; the D is unclear. The CDR3 has 12 residues. CDR1 is MDHEN and CDR2 is SYDVKM in the germline V gene. Trimming removed 6 bases at V and 7 bases at J, with 12 bases between. The CDR3 sequence: CASSFEARGYTF. CDR3 bases: TGTGCCAGCAGCTTCGAGGCTCGTGGCTACACCTTC.

The rearrangement links TRBV10-3 to TRBJ1-3, with D unclear. CDR1 and CDR2 (germline): ENHRY, SYGVKD. The CDR3 contains 14 residues. The V gene lost 5 bases and the J gene lost 2 bases, with 10 bases spanning the gap. CDR3 bases: TGTGCCATCAGTACAACGGGAACTGGAAACACCATATATTTT. Residues: CAISTTGTGNTIYF.

This chain links TRBV7-9 with TRBJ1-4; unclear D gene. V gave up 5 bases and J gave up 5 bases, with 9 bases separating them. The germline gives CDR1 SEHNR, CDR2 FQNEAQ (reference sequence). The CDR3 runs 13 residues. DNA of the CDR3: TGTGCCAGCAGCCAGGCGGGAAATGAAAAACTGTTTTTT. Encoded protein: CASSQAGNEKLFF. Complete variable domain (other parts from reference TRBV7-9 and TRBJ1-4): DTGVSQNPRHKITKRGQNVTFRCDPISEHNRLYWYRQTLGQGPEFLTYFQNEAQLEKSRLLSDRFSAERPKGSFSTLEIQRTEQGDSAMYLCASSQAGNEKLFFGSGTQLSVL.

The chain employs TRBV6-2 or TRBV6-3 and TRBJ1-1; 7 positions match TRBD1. The CDR3 consists of 12 residues. J was trimmed by 7 bases and V by 4 bases; bases with no gene match: 3. Germline lookup yields CDR1 MNHEY and CDR2 SVGEGT. The CDR3 bases are TGTGCCAGCAGTTCCCGGGACAGTGAAGCTTTCTTT. Translating gives CASSSRDSEAFF.

The gene calls are TRBV20-1 and TRBJ1-1; D gene unclear. Germline V gene data show CDR1 as DFQATT and CDR2 as SNEGSKA (reference sequence). Trimming pared 2 bases from V and 6 bases from J, leaving 7 bases between. The CDR3 length is 11 residues. CDR3 region: CSARPGPEAFF. In DNA, the CDR3 is TGCAGTGCTAGACCTGGGCCTGAAGCTTTCTTT.

This clone was seen only a few times. The gene calls are TRBV2 and TRBJ1-5; D is unclear. Trimming shortened V by 1 base and J by 9 bases, and 13 bases separated the two germline ends. CDR3 size: 14 residues. The germline CDR1 and CDR2 sequences are SNHLY and FYNNEI. CDR3 amino acids: CASSEETGRGPQHF. The CDR3 coding sequence is TGTGCCAGCAGTGAAGAGACGGGGAGAGGGCCCCAGCATTTT.

This sequence joins TRBV27 and TRBJ1-2; 8 positions agree with TRBD1. Germline CDR1 is MNHEY and CDR2 is SMNVEV (reference sequence). V shed 6 bases, J shed 1 base, and the junction held 19 bases outside the gene matches. This CDR3 spans 19 amino acids. CDR3 protein: CASRPFPAVGQGGNYGYTF. CDR3 DNA sequence: TGTGCCAGCAGACCTTTTCCAGCCGTAGGACAGGGAGGTAACTATGGCTACACCTTC.

The chain is built from TRBV14 and TRBJ2-1, with TRBD2 matching over 14 bases. Unmatched junction bases numbered 8, after V lost 4 bases and J lost 6 bases. CDR3 length: 17 residues. The V gene's germline CDR1 is SGHDN and CDR2 FVKESK. The CDR3 DNA follows: TGTGCCAGCAGCCGCAACCGGGGACTAGCGGGAGTCAATGAGCAGTTCTTC. Translated, it gives CASSRNRGLAGVNEQFF.

The J gene is TRBJ1-1, the V gene TRBV30; D call uncertain. The V gene's germline CDR1 is GTSNPN and CDR2 SVGIG (reference sequence). V was clipped by 0 bases and J by 6 bases, with 8 bases between them. The CDR3 has 12 residues. In nucleotides, the CDR3 is TGTGCCTGGAGTGTCCAGAGGTCTGAAGCTTTCTTT. As protein: CAWSVQRSEAFF.

This clone was found once. This sequence joins TRBV5-5 and TRBJ2-2; D not certain. V was pared by 2 bases and J by 0 bases, with 5 bases between. Per germline, CDR1 SGHKS and CDR2 YYEKEE (reference sequence). CDR3 length: 14 amino acids. The CDR3 nucleotides read TGTGCCAGCAGCTTCACGGCGAACACCGGGGAGCTGTTTTTT. It encodes CASSFTANTGELFF.

This chain joins TRBV30 and TRBJ2-3; 8 bases fit TRBD1. The germline CDR1 and CDR2 sequences are GTSNPN and SVGIG (reference sequence). V lost 1 base and J lost 0; bases outside the gene matches: 3. CDR3 length: 15 residues. CDR3 sequence: CAWSGQGASTDTQYF. The DNA for the CDR3 is TGTGCCTGGAGTGGCCAGGGGGCCAGCACAGATACGCAGTATTTT.

This clone was observed a single time. The V gene is TRBV6-6, the J gene TRBJ2-7; 7 positions agree with TRBD2. The junction had 5 bases not matched to a gene; V was cut back by 0 bases and J by 6 bases. From germline, CDR1 is MNHNY and CDR2 SVGAGI (reference sequence). CDR3 length: 14 residues. Here the CDR3 reads CASSYSGGVSEQYF. CDR3 coding DNA: TGTGCCAGCAGTTACTCGGGGGGGGTTAGCGAGCAGTACTTC.

This clone was detected once. The chain joins TRBV27 to TRBJ2-1; D unclear. The germline CDR1 and CDR2 sequences are MNHEY and SMNVEV (reference sequence). V lost 6 bases and J 8 bases, leaving 20 bases between the germline ends. The CDR3 length is 15 residues. The DNA for the CDR3 is TGTGCCAGCAGCCTCTTAGCCATCTCAACCGATGAGCAGTTCTTC. Translating it yields CASSLLAISTDEQFF.

The DNA of the CDR3 is TGTGCCAGCAGTGCGGGACTAGCGCCACCCTCCTACGAGCAGTACTTC. Translation gives CASSAGLAPPSYEQYF. This chain uses TRBV6-1 with TRBJ2-7; 10 bases line up with TRBD2. Unmatched junction bases numbered 6, after V lost 4 bases and J lost 0 bases. This CDR3 is 16 amino acids long. Germline V gene sequence: CDR1 MNHNS, CDR2 SASEGT.

The V gene is TRBV2, the J gene TRBJ2-2, with D tentatively TRBD2 (6 bases). The V end was cut by 6 bases, the J end by 5 bases, with 16 bases between. CDR1 and CDR2 from the germline V gene are SNHLY and FYNNEI. The length of the CDR3 is 15 residues. CDR3 in amino acids: CASSQAWGRTGELFF. CDR3 in DNA: TGTGCCAGCAGCCAAGCGTGGGGGAGGACCGGGGAGCTGTTTTTT. The variable domain in full, with the rest retrieved from reference TRBV2 and TRBJ2-2, is EPEVTQTPSHQVTQMGQEVILRCVPISNHLYFYWYRQILGQKVEFLVSFYNNEISEKSEIFDDQFSVERPDGSNFTLKIRSTKLEDSAMYFCASSQAWGRTGELFFGEGSRLTVL.

This chain links TRBV7-3 with TRBJ2-5; D is unclear. V shed 2 bases and J shed 0 bases, with 7 bases lying between them. This CDR3 is built from 14 residues. In germline, CDR1 is SGHTA, CDR2 FQGTGA. CDR3 bases: TGTGCCAGCAGCTTAGAGCCGTACCAAGAGACCCAGTACTTC. It specifies CASSLEPYQETQYF.

This rearrangement joins TRBV24-1 to TRBJ2-6; 11 nucleotides line up with TRBD2. Trimming cost V 5 bases and J 4 bases; bases outside gene matches: 12. The length of the CDR3 is 19 residues. Germline lookup yields CDR1 KGHDR and CDR2 SFDVKD. The CDR3 nucleotides are TGTGCCACCAGTGGGGCTAGCGGGAGGACTAGCTCAGGGGCCAACGTCCTGACTTTC. It specifies CATSGASGRTSSGANVLTF.

This chain joins TRBV4-1 and TRBJ1-2; D is ambiguous. Deletions cut 0 bases from V and 2 bases from J, with 10 bases between. Germline lookup yields CDR1 MGHRA and CDR2 YSYEKL. This CDR3 spans 15 amino acids. The CDR3 loop is CASSQENPGNYGYTF. The CDR3 DNA follows: TGCGCCAGCAGCCAAGAAAACCCGGGGAACTATGGCTACACCTTC.

V and J are TRBV14 and TRBJ2-3, with D possibly being TRBD2 (6 bases). The germline V gene has CDR1 SGHDN and CDR2 FVKESK. This CDR3 is built from 15 residues. V lost 6 bases to trimming and J lost 6 bases, with 19 bases between them. DNA for the CDR3: TGTGCCAGCAGTCCCCCCGGCCCCCGGGGGGATACGCAGTATTTT. Translation gives CASSPPGPRGDTQYF.

As for this clone: The same CDR3 is also encoded by other DNA sequences in this sample. V gene TRBV5-6 combines with J gene TRBJ1-5; TRBD1 is a possible D gene (6 bases). The CDR3 loop spans 14 amino acids. The germline V gene encodes CDR1 SGHDT and CDR2 YYEEEE. The ends were cut back, 0 bases at V and 5 bases at J, with 9 bases in the middle. The DNA of the CDR3 is TGTGCCAGCAGCTTGGGGCCAGGGGATCAGCCCCAGCATTTT. Protein: CASSLGPGDQPQHF.

This clone was seen a single time. The conserved phenylalanine or tryptophan is not found at the CDR3 terminus, so this likely reflects a read error. Because the CDR3's place on the DNA is in doubt, the DNA is left out and the CDR3 is given as listed by TCRdb. This chain uses TRBV6-1 with TRBJ1-1. Germline lookup yields CDR1 MNHNS and CDR2 SASEGT. The CDR3 is 12 amino acids in total, end residues counted. The CDR3 reads CASSERGGEGVV.

The chain combines TRBV20-1 with TRBJ1-1, with 7 bases lining up with TRBD1. The germline V gene has CDR1 DFQATT and CDR2 SNEGSKA (reference sequence). V shed 3 bases and J 3 bases; nucleotides not matched to a gene: 10. This CDR3 has 15 residues. The CDR3 here is CSASISGRGDTEAFF. The CDR3 region has the DNA TGCAGTGCTAGTATATCGGGCAGGGGGGACACTGAAGCTTTCTTT.

The chain couples TRBV28 to TRBJ1-4; weak D call: TRBD1 (5 bases). Germline V lookup: CDR1 MDHEN, CDR2 SYDVKM. V lost 2 bases, J lost 4 bases, and 11 bases lay in between. This CDR3 contains 15 residues. The CDR3 region has the DNA TGTGCCAGCAGTTTAAGCGGGGGATATAATGAAAAACTGTTTTTT. Amino acids: CASSLSGGYNEKLFF.

This clone occurred many times. This chain connects TRBV9 to TRBJ2-2; no clear D gene. Trimming pared 3 bases from V and 4 bases from J, leaving 10 bases between. CDR1 and CDR2 from the germline V gene are SGDLS and YYNGEE. This CDR3 spans 14 amino acids. The CDR3 loop reads CASSAFFSTGELFF. In DNA form, the CDR3 reads TGTGCCAGCAGCGCCTTTTTTTCCACCGGGGAGCTGTTTTTT.

V gene TRBV5-1 combines with J gene TRBJ2-7; the D gene is possibly TRBD1 (5 bases). V was cut by 1 base and J by 6 bases, with 8 bases left in between. CDR3 length equals 12 residues. Germline V gives CDR1 SGHRS, CDR2 YFSETQ. CDR3 DNA sequence: TGCGCCAGCAGCTTGATAGGGGCCGAGCAGTACTTC. Translating gives CASSLIGAEQYF.

This sequence joins TRBV9 and TRBJ1-5; the match to TRBD1 covers 8 bases. Germline V lookup: CDR1 SGDLS, CDR2 YYNGEE. The V and J ends lost 0 bases and 7 bases, in that order; junction bases with no gene match: 6. The CDR3 is 15 residues long. CDR3 residues: CASSVDDRGRQPQHF. CDR3 coding DNA: TGTGCCAGCAGCGTAGACGACAGGGGACGCCAGCCCCAGCATTTT.